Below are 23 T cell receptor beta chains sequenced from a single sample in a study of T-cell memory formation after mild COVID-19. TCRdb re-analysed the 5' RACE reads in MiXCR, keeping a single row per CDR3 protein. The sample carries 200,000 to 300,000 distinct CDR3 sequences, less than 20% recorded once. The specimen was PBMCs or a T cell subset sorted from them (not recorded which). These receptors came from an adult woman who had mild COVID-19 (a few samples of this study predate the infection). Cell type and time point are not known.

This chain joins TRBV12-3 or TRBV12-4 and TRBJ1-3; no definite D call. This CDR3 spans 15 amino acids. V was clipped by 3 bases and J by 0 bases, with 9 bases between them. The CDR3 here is CASSFAASSGNTIYF. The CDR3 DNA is TGTGCCAGCAGTTTCGCAGCCAGCTCTGGAAACACCATATATTTT.

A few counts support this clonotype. CDR3 nucleotides: TGTGCCAGCAGCTTGTGGCAGACTAACAGTTATGGCTACACCTTC. Amino acids: CASSLWQTNSYGYTF. The rearrangement joins TRBV5-6 to TRBJ1-2; unclear D gene. The ends were cut back, 1 base at V and 5 bases at J, with 15 bases in the middle. CDR3 length equals 15 residues. From germline, CDR1 is SGHDT and CDR2 YYEEEE.

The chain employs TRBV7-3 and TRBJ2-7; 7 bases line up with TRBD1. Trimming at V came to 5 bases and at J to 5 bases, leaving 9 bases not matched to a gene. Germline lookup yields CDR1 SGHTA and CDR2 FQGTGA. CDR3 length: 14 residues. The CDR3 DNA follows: TGTGCCAGCAGCCCCCACAGGGGTGTCGACGAGCAGTACTTC. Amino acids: CASSPHRGVDEQYF.

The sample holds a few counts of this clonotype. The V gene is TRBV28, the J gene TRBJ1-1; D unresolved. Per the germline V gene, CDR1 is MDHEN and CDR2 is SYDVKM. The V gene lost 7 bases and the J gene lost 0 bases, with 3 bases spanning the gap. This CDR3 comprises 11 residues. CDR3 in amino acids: CASTVNTEAFF. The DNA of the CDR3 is TGTGCCAGCACCGTGAACACTGAAGCTTTCTTT.

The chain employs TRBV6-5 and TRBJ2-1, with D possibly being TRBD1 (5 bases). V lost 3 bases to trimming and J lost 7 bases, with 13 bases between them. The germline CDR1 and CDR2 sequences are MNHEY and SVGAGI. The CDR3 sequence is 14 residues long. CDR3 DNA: TGTGCCAGCAGTTATAGGAAGGGGTGGAATGAGCAGTTCTTC. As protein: CASSYRKGWNEQFF.

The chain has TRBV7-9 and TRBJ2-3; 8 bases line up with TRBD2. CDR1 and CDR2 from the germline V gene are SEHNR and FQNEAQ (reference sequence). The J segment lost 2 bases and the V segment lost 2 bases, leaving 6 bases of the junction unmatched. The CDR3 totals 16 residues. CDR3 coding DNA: TGTGCCAGCAGCTTAATCTTAGCGGGGAACACAGATACGCAGTATTTT. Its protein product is CASSLILAGNTDTQYF.

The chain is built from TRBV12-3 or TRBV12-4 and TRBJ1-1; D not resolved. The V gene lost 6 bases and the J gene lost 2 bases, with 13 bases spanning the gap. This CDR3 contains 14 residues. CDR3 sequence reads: CASSPQPRNTEAFF. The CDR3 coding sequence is TGTGCCAGCAGCCCTCAGCCCCGCAACACTGAAGCTTTCTTT.

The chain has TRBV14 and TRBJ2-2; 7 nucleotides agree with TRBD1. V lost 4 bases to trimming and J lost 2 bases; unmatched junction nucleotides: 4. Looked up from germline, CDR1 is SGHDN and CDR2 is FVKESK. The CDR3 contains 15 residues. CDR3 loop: CASSRQGLNTGELFF. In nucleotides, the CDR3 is TGTGCCAGCAGCCGACAGGGCCTAAACACCGGGGAGCTGTTTTTT.

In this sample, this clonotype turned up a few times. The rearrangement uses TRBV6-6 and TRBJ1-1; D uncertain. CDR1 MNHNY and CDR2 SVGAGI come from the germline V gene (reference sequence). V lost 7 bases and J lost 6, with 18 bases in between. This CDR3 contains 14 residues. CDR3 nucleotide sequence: TGTGCCAGCACCCAAACAAACCTGCCCCCTGAAGCTTTCTTT. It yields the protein CASTQTNLPPEAFF.

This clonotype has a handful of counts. Here the CDR3 reads CASSRSGNEKLFF. In DNA, the CDR3 is TGTGCCAGCTCACGTTCAGGAAATGAAAAACTGTTTTTT. The chain couples TRBV18 to TRBJ1-4; no clear D gene. Trimming cost V 4 bases and J 5 bases, with 8 bases left between them. Germline V CDR1 and CDR2: KGHSH, LQKENI. This CDR3 is 13 amino acids long.

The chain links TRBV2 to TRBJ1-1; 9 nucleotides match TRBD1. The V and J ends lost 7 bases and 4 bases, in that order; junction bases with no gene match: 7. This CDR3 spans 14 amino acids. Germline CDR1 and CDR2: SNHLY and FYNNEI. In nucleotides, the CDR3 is TGTGCCAGCAACGGACAGGGGTTGGCCACTGAAGCTTTCTTT. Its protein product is CASNGQGLATEAFF.

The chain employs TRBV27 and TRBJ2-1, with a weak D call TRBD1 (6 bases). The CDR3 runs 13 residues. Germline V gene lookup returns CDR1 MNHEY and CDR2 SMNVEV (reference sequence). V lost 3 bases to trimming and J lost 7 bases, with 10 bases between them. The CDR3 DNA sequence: TGTGCCAGCAGTTTTCGGCAGGGGAATGAGCAGTTCTTC. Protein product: CASSFRQGNEQFF.

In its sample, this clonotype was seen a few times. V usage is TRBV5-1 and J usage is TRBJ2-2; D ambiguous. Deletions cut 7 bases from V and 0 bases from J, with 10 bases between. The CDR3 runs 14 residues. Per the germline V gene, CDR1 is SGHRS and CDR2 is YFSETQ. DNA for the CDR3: TGCGCCAGCGCGAGCGTTGCGAACACCGGGGAGCTGTTTTTT. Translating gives CASASVANTGELFF.

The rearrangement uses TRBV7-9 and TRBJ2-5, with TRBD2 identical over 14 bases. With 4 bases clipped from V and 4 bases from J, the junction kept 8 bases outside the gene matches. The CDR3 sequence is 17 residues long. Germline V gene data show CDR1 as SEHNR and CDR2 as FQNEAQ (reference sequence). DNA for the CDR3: TGTGCCAGCAGCTCCGGGACTAGCGGGGGATGGGGAGAGACCCAGTACTTC. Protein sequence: CASSSGTSGGWGETQYF. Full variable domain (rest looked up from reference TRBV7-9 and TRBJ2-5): DTGVSQNPRHKITKRGQNVTFRCDPISEHNRLYWYRQTLGQGPEFLTYFQNEAQLEKSRLLSDRFSAERPKGSFSTLEIQRTEQGDSAMYLCASSSGTSGGWGETQYFGPGTRLLVL.

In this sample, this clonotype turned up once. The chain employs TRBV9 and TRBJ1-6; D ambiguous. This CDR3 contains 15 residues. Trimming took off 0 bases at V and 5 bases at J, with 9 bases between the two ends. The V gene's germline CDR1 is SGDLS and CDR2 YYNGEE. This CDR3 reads CASSVGWEHNSPLHF. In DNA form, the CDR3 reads TGTGCCAGCAGCGTAGGATGGGAACATAATTCACCCCTCCACTTT.

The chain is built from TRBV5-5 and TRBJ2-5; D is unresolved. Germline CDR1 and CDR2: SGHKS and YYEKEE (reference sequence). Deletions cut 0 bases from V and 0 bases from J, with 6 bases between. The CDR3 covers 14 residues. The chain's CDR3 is CASSLVSDQETQYF. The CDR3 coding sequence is TGTGCCAGCAGCTTGGTCTCAGACCAAGAGACCCAGTACTTC.

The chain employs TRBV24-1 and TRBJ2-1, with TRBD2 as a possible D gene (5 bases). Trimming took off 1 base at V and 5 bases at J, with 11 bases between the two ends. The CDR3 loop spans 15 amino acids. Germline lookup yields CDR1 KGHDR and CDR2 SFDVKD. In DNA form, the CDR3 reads TGTGCCACCAGTGATTTTCGGGGTGTCGACAATGAGCAGTTCTTC. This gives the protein CATSDFRGVDNEQFF.

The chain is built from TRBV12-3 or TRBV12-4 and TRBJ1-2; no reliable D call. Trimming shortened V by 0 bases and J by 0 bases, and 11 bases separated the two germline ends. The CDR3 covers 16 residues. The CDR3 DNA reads TGTGCCAGCAGTTTAGCGCCTGGAGGCGCTAACTATGGCTACACCTTC. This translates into CASSLAPGGANYGYTF.

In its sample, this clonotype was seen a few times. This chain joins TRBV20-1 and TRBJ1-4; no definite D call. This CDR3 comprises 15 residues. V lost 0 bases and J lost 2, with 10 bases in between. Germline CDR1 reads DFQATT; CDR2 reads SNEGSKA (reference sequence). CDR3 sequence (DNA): TGCAGTGCTAGAGACGCGGGGAGGACTAATGAAAAACTGTTTTTT. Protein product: CSARDAGRTNEKLFF.

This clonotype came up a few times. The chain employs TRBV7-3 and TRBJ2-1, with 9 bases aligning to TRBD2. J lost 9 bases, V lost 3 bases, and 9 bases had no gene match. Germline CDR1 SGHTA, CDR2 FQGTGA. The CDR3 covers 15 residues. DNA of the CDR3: TGTGCCAGCAGCTTTACGGCGGGAGGGCCGAGTGAGCAGTTCTTC. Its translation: CASSFTAGGPSEQFF.

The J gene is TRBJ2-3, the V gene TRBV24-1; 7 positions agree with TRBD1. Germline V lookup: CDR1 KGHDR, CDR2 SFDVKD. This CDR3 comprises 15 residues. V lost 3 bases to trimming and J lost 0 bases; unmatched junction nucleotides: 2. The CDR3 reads CATSDLGQSTDTQYF. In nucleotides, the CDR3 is TGTGCCACCAGTGATCTGGGACAGAGCACAGATACGCAGTATTTT.

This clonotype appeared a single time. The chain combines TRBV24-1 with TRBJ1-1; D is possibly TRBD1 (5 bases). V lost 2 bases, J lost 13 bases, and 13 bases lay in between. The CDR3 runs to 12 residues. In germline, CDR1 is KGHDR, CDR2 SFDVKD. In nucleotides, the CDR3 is TGTGCCACCAGTGATTGGGGGGGATCAGTTTTCTTT. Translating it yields CATSDWGGSVFF.

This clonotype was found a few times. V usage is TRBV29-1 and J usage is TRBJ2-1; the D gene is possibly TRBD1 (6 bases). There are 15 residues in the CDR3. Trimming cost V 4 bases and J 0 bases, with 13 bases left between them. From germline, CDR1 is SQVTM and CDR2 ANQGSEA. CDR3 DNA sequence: TGCAGCGTTGGGACTGGACAGAGCTCCTACAATGAGCAGTTCTTC. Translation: CSVGTGQSSYNEQFF.